This TCR beta chain was captured by sequencing in a study of beta chain features in type 1 diabetes. Study results and limitations: A closer apparent resemblance between naive, central memory and Treg TCRB repertoires was seen in patients than in healthy donors. The study found moderately but significantly shorter TCRB CDR3s in all four CD4+ subsets of Type 1 diabetes patients.

Notes on this clone: Its cognate antigen is unknown.

What was sequenced were expressed TCRB transcripts, since all of the isolated RNA had been reverse transcribed. Samples drawn from stem cell-like memory T cells averaged about 970,000 reads. Only in-frame clones appear in the TCRdb table, and some are missing; sequencing was by immunoSEQ multiplex PCR. This table holds about 42,000 clones, approximately 49% found once. The CDR3 is 13 residues long. Trimming took 3 bases from V and 5 from J; bases not matched to a gene: 3. Germline lookup yields CDR1 KGHSH and CDR2 LQKENI. This sequence was found in a woman in her twenties or thirties in good health. The sequenced sample was stem cell memory CD4+ T cells from blood. V and J are TRBV18 and TRBJ2-5, with 7 bases identical to TRBD1. CDR3 protein: CASSPTGPETQYF. DNA of the CDR3: TGTGCCAGCTCACCGACAGGGCCGGAGACCCAGTACTTC.